This T cell receptor beta chain was recorded in a study of blood T cell repertoires in COVID-19. Germline V gene sequence: CDR1 KGHSH, CDR2 LQKENI. The CDR3 is 14 amino acids. Trimming shortened V by 6 bases and J by 5 bases, and 16 bases separated the two germline ends. This clone showed up just once. Original processing notes: For nucleated cells, counts were estimated from reference gene primer amplification. Libraries were prepared by immunoSEQ multiplex PCR; TCRdb keeps only in-frame clonotypes and omits some of them. V, J and clone size are those of that table, while D and trimming were read from the DNA. The table shows about 180,000 clones, with more than 85% occurring only once.

The specimen was peripheral blood. The sequence came from a woman aged 30 to 39 with active or convalescent COVID-19. This chain connects TRBV18 to TRBJ1-1; TRBD1 might be the D (5 bases). CDR3 in amino acids: CASSGGGDGTEAFF. The CDR3 bases are TGTGCCAGCTCGGGAGGAGGGGATGGAACTGAAGCTTTCTTT.